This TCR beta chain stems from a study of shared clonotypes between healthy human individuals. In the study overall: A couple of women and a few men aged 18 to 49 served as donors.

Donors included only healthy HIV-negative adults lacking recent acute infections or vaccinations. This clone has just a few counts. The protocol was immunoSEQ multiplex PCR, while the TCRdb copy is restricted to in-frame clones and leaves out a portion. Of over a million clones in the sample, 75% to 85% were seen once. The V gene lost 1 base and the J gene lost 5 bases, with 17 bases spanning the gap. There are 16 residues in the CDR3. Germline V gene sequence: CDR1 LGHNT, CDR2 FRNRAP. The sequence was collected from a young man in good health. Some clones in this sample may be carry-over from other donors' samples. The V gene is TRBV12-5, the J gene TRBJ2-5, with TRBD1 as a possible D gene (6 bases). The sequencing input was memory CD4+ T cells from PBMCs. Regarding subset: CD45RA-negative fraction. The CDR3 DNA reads TGTGCTAGTGGTTTGGGAACACAGGGAATGATGGAGACCCAGTACTTC. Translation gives CASGLGTQGMMETQYF.